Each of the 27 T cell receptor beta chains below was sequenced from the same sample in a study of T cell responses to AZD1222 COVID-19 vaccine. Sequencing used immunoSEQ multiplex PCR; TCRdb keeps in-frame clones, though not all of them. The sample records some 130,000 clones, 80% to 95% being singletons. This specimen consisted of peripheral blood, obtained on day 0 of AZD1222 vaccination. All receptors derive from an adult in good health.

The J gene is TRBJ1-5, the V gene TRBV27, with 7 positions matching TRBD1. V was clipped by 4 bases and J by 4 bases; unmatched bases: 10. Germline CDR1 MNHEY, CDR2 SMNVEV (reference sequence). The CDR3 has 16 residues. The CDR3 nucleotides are TGTGCCAGCAGTTCCTCGCGAGGGGGCTGGAATCAGCCCCAGCATTTT. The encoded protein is CASSSSRGGWNQPQHF.

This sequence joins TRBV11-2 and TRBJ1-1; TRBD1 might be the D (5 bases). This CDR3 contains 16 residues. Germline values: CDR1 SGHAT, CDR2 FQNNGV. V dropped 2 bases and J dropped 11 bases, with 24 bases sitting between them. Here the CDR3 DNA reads TGTGCCAGCAGCTTAACTTTTCCGGGACCCACGAAGGCGGCTTTCTTT. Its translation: CASSLTFPGPTKAAFF.

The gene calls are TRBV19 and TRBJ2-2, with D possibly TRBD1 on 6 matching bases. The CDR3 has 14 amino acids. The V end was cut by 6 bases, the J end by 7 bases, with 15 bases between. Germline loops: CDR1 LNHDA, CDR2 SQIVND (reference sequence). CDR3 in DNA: TGTGCCAGTAGCAAGTTCACAGGGCACGGGGAGCTGTTTTTT. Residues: CASSKFTGHGELFF.

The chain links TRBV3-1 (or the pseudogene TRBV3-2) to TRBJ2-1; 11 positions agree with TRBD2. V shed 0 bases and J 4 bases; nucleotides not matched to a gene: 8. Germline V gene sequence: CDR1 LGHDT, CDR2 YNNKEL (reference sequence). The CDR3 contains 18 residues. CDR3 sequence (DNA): TGTGCCAGCAGCCAAGATCTAACTAGCGGGAGTCTTTACAATGAGCAGTTCTTC. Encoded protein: CASSQDLTSGSLYNEQFF.

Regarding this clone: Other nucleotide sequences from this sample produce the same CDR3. The CDR3 DNA reads TGTGCCAGCAGTGAAACGGGGAACACTGAAGCTTTCTTT. Translating it yields CASSETGNTEAFF. The chain joins TRBV6-1 to TRBJ1-1; D remains unclear. The V end was cut by 2 bases, the J end by 1 base, with 5 bases between. The germline CDR1 and CDR2 sequences are MNHNS and SASEGT. CDR3 length: 13 residues.

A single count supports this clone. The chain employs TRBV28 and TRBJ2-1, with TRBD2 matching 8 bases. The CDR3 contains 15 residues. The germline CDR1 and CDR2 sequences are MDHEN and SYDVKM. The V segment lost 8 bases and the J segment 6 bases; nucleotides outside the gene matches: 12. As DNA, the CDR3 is TGTGCCAGCTACCACGGGAGGGGAAGTCGCAATGAGCAGTTCTTC. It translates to CASYHGRGSRNEQFF.

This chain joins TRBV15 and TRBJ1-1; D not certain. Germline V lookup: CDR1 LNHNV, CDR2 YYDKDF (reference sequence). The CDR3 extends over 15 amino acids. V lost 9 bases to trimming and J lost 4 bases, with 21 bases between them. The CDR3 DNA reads TGTGCCACTTCATTCGACGCCGTGGGAACCACTGAAGCTTTCTTT. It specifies CATSFDAVGTTEAFF.

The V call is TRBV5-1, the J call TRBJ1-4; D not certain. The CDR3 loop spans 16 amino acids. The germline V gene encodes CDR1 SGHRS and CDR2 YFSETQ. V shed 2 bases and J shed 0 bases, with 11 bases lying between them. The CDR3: CASSFVAAPTNEKLFF. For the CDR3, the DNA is TGCGCCAGCAGCTTCGTGGCAGCTCCAACTAATGAAAAACTGTTTTTT.

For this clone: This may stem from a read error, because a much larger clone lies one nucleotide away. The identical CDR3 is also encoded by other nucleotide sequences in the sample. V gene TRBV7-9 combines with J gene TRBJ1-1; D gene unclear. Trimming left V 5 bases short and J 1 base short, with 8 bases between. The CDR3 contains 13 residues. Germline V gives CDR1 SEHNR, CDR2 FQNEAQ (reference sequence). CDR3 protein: CASSTQSNTEAFF. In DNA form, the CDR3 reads TGTGCCAGCAGCACCCAATCGAACACTGAAGCTTTCTTT.

The CDR3 protein is CASTALAYNSPLHF. CDR3 nucleotides: TGTGCCAGCACTGCCTTAGCCTATAATTCACCCCTCCACTTT. J is TRBJ1-6 and V is TRBV7-2; D is unresolved. Trimming took off 7 bases at V and 2 bases at J, with 9 bases between the two ends. CDR3 size: 14 residues. Germline V lookup: CDR1 SGHTA, CDR2 FQGNSA.

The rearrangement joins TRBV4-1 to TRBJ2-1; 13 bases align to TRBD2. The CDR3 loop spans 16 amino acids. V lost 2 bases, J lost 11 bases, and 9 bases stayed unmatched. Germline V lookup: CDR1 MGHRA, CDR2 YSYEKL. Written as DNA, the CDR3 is TGCGCCAGCAGCCAATGGACTAGCGGGGGACCCCTGCAGCAGTTCTTC. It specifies CASSQWTSGGPLQQFF.

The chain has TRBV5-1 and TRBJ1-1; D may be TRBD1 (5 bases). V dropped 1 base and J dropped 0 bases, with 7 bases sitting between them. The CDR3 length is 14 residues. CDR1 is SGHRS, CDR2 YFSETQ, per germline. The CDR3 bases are TGCGCCAGCAGCTTGATAGGGGTGAACACTGAAGCTTTCTTT. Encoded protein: CASSLIGVNTEAFF.

CDR3 DNA: TGTGCCATCAGTAGATTCGCCGGGAGGGAAGGAGATACGCAGTATTTT. Protein: CAISRFAGREGDTQYF. The J gene is TRBJ2-3, the V gene TRBV10-3; 8 bases fit TRBD2. CDR1 and CDR2 from the germline V gene are ENHRY and SYGVKD. The CDR3 runs 16 residues. V was pared by 5 bases and J by 5 bases, with 12 bases of the junction left unmatched.

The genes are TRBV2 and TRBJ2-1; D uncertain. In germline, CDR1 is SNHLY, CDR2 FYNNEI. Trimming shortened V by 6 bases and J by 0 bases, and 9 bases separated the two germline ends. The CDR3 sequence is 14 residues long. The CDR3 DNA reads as TGTGCCAGCAGGGGATCCAGCTCCTACAATGAGCAGTTCTTC. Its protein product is CASRGSSSYNEQFF.

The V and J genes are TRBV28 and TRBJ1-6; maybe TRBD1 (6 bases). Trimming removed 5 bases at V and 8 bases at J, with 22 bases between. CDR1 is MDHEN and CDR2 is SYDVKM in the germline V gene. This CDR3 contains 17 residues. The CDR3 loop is CASSPADRRNWDSPLHF. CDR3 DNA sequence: TGTGCCAGCAGTCCGGCAGACAGGAGGAACTGGGATTCACCCCTCCACTTT.

The CDR3: CASSQSSYGELFF. CDR3 nucleotides: TGTGCCAGCAGCCAATCTTCTTACGGGGAGCTGTTTTTT. This rearrangement joins TRBV16 to TRBJ2-2; D uncertain. Germline V gives CDR1 KGHSY, CDR2 FQNENV. V was pared by 0 bases and J by 7 bases, with 6 bases between. The CDR3 contains 13 residues.

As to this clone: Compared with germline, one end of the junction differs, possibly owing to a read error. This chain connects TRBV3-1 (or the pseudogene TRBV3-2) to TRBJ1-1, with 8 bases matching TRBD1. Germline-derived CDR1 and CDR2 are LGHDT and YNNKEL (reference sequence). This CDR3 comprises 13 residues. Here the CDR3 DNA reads TGTGCCAGCAGCCCTCGATCAGACAGGGGAAAACACTTT. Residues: CASSPRSDRGKHF.

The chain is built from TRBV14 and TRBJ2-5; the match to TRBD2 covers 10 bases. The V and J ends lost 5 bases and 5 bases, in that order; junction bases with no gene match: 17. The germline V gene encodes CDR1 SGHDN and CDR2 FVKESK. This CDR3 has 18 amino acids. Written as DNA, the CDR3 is TGTGCCAGCAGCTCGGCGGGGACTAGCGTCCTTAGGAAGGAGACCCAGTACTTC. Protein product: CASSSAGTSVLRKETQYF.

In DNA, the CDR3 is TGTGCCAGTACCACCCCCGGCGCAGGAAACACCATATATTTT. Translated, it gives CASTTPGAGNTIYF. This rearrangement joins TRBV19 to TRBJ1-3; unclear D gene. This CDR3 region has 14 residues. CDR1 LNHDA and CDR2 SQIVND come from the germline V gene (reference sequence). Trimming removed 7 bases at V and 4 bases at J, with 14 bases between.

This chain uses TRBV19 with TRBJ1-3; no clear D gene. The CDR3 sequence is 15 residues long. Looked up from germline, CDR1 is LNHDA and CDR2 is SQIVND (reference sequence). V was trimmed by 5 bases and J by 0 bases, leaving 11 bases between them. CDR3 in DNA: TGTGCCAGTAGTCCGGACGTCGGCTCTGGAAACACCATATATTTT. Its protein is CASSPDVGSGNTIYF.

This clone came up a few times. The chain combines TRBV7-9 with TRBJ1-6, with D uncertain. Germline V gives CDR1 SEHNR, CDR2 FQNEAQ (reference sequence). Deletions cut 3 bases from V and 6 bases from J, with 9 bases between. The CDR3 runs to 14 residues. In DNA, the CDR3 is TGTGCCAGCAGCTTCGGGTTCCCTAATTCACCCCTCCACTTT. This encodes CASSFGFPNSPLHF.

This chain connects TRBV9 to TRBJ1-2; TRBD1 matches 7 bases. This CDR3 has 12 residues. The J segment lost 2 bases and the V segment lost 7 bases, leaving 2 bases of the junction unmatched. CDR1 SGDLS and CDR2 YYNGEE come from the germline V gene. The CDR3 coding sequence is TGTGCCAGCGAGGGACAGAACTATGGCTACACCTTC. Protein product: CASEGQNYGYTF.

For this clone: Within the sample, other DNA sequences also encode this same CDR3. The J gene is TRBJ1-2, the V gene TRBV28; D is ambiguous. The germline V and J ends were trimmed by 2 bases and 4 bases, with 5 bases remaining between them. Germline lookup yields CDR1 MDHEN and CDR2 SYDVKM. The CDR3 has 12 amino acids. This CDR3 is CASSLTAYGYTF. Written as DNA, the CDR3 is TGTGCCAGCAGTTTAACGGCCTATGGCTACACCTTC.

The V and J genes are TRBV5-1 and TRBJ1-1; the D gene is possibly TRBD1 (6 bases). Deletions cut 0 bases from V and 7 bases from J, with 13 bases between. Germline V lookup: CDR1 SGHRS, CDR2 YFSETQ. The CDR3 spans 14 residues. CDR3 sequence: CASSLEPGVSEAFF. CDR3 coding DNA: TGCGCCAGCAGCTTGGAGCCAGGGGTAAGTGAAGCTTTCTTT.

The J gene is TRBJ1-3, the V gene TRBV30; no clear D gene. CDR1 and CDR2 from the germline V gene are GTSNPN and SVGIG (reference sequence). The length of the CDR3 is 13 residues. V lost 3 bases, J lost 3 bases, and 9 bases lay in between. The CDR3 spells CAWSLSNGNTIYF. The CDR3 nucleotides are TGTGCCTGGAGCCTGTCCAATGGAAACACCATATATTTT. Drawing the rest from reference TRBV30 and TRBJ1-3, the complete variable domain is SQTIHQWPATLVQPVGSPLSLECTVEGTSNPNLYWYRQAAGRGLQLLFYSVGIGQISSEVPQNLSASRPQDRQFILSSKKLLLSDSGFYLCAWSLSNGNTIYFGEGSWLTVV.

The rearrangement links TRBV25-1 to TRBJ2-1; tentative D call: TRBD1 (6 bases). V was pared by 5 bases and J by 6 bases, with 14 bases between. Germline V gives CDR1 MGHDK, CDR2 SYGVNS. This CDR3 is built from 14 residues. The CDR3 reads CASSFAGEPNEQFF. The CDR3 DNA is TGTGCCAGCAGTTTTGCAGGGGAGCCCAATGAGCAGTTCTTC.

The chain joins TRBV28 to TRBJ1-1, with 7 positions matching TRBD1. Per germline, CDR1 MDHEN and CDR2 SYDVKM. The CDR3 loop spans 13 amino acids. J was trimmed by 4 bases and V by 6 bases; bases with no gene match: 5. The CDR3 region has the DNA TGTGCCAGCAGAGTACAGGGGAGCACTGAAGCTTTCTTT. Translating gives CASRVQGSTEAFF.